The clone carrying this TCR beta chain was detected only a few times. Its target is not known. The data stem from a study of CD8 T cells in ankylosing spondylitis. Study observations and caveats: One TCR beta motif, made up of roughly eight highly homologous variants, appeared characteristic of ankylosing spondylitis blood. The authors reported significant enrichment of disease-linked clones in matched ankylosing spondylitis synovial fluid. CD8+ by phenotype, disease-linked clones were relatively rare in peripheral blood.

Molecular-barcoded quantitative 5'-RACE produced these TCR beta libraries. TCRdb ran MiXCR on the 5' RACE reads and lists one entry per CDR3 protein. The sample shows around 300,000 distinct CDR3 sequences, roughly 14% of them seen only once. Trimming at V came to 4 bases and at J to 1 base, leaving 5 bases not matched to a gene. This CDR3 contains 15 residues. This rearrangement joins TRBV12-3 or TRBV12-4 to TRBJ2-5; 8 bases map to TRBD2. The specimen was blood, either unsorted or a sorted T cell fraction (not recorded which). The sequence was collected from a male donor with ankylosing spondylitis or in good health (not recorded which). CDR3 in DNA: TGTGCCAGCAGTTGGACAGCGGGGGCCCAAGAGACCCAGTACTTC. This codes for CASSWTAGAQETQYF.